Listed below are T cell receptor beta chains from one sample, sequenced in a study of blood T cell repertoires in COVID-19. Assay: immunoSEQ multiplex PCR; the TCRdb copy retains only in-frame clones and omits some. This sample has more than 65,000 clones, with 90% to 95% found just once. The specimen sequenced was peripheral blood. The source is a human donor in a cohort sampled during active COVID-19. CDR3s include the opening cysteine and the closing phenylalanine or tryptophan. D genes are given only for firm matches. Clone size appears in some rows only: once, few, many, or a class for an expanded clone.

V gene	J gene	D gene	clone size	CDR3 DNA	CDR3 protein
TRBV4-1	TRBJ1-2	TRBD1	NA	TGCGCCAGCAGCCCCAGACAGGGGGTAGGCTATGGCTACACCTTC	CASSPRQGVGYGYTF
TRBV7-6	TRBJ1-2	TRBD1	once	TGTGCCAGCAGCTCGGGACAGGGAACTAACTATGGCTACACCTTC	CASSSGQGTNYGYTF
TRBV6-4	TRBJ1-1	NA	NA	TGTGCCACCAAGACAGACACTGAAGCTTTCTTT	CATKTDTEAFF
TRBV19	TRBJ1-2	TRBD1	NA	TGTGCCAGTAGTAGCAGCTTCGGACAGGGGGCGTATGGCTACACCTTC	CASSSSFGQGAYGYTF
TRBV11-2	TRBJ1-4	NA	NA	TGTGCCAGCAGCCCAGACAGGTTCGGTGGGGTAGGAAAACTGTTTTTT	CASSPDRFGGVGKLFF
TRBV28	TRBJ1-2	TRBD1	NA	TGTGCCAGCAGTTCCGGACAGGGGGCAAGAGGCTACACCTTC	CASSSGQGARGYTF
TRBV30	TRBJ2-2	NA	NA	TGTGCCTGGAGTGTCCTAGGCCCGACGAACACCGGGGAGCTGTTTTTT	CAWSVLGPTNTGELFF
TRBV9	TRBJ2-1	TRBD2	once	TGTGCCAGCAGCGTGGGGGGGTTCGATGAGCAGTTCTTC	CASSVGGFDEQFF
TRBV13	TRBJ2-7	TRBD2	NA	TGTGCCAGCAGCCCCGGGACTAGCCGGTTTGGCGAGCAGTACTTC	CASSPGTSRFGEQYF
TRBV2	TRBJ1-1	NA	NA	TGTGCCAGCAGTGAAATCATGAACACTGAAGCTTTCTTT	CASSEIMNTEAFF
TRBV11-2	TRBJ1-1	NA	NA	TGTGCCAGCAGCTTAGGCAGGTTGAACACTGAAGCTTTCTTT	CASSLGRLNTEAFF
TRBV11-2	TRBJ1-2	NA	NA	TGTGCCAGCAGCTTAGATAGGGTTACGGGATATGGCTACACCTTC	CASSLDRVTGYGYTF
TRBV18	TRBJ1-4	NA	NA	TGTGCCAGCTCACCAGAGAAACGTCGTGAGGGAAAACTGTTTTTT	CASSPEKRREGKLFF
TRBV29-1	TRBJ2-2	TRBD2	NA	TGCAGCGTTGAAGATGTACGGGGGGGCGCGAACACCGGGGAGCTGTTTTTT	CSVEDVRGGANTGELFF
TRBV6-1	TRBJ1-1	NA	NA	TGTGCCAGCAGTGAGACGAACAGCCCAAACACTGAAGCTTTCTTT	CASSETNSPNTEAFF
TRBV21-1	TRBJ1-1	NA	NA	TGTGCCAGCAGCCCTTGGGAGTACCTGAACACTGAAGCTTTCTTT	CASSPWEYLNTEAFF
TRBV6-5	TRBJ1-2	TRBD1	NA	TGTGCCACTCGGGACAGGGGGAAACACTATGGCTACACCTTC	CATRDRGKHYGYTF
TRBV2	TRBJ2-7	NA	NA	TGTGCCAGCATTGGGCAGCTATACGAGCAGTACTTC	CASIGQLYEQYF
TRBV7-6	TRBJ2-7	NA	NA	TGTGCCAGCAGCTTATGGATATCCACTGCCGGGAACCCCCTCTACGAGCAGTACTTC	CASSLWISTAGNPLYEQYF
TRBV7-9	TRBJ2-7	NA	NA	TGTGCCAGCAGCTTAAAAGGGGTTACCTACGAGCAGTACTTC	CASSLKGVTYEQYF
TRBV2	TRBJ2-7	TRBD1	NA	TGTGCCAGCAGCGGGACAGGGGGCGAGCAGTACTTC	CASSGTGGEQYF
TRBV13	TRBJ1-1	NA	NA	TGTGCCAGCAGCCGACAGGAATCCTTGAACACTGAAGCTTTCTTT	CASSRQESLNTEAFF
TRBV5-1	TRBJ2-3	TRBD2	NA	TGCGCCAGCAGCTTGGAGACCAAAGGCCCCGGCGGGGGGGCTGGCGATACGCAGTATTTT	CASSLETKGPGGGAGDTQYF
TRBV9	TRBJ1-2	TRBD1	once	TGTGCCAGCAGCCTCGCACAGGGGAAAACTGGCCGTAACTATGGCTACACCTTC	CASSLAQGKTGRNYGYTF
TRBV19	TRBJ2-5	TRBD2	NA	TGTGCCAGTAGTCGACTAGCGAGCCGACAAGAGACCCAGTACTTC	CASSRLASRQETQYF
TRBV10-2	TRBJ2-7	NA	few	TGCGCCAGCAGTGAGTCACAGGGACCCTACGAGCAGTACTTC	CASSESQGPYEQYF
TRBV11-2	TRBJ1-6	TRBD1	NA	TGTGCCAGCACCGATACCAGACTCGGGACAGGGTATTTGGGGGCCCTCCACTTT	CASTDTRLGTGYLGALHF
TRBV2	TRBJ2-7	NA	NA	TGTGCCAGCAGTGAATCAGGCTCCTACGAGCAGTACTTC	CASSESGSYEQYF
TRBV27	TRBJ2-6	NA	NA	TGTGCCAGCAGTGAAGAGACAGGGACTTACTCTGGGGCCAACGTCCTGACTTTC	CASSEETGTYSGANVLTF
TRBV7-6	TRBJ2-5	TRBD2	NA	TGTGCCAGCAGTTATAACGGAGGACTAGCGGGGGGTTTCCAAGAGACCCAGTACTTC	CASSYNGGLAGGFQETQYF
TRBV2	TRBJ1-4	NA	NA	TGTGCCAGCAGTGAGAACGTGGCGGTGGATGAAAAACTGTTTTTT	CASSENVAVDEKLFF
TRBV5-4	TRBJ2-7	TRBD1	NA	TGTGCCAGCAGGAGTCAATATCGGGACAGCGCCTTCGAGTACTTC	CASRSQYRDSAFEYF
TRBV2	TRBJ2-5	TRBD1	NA	TGTGCCAGCAGTCGACAGGGGGAAGAGACCCAGTACTTC	CASSRQGEETQYF
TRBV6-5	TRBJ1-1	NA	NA	TGTGCCAGCAGTTACTCCCCCATGAACACTGAAGCTTTCTTT	CASSYSPMNTEAFF
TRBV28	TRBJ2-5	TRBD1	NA	TGTGCCAGCAGTGCCCGGACAGGGGACGGTCGAGAGACCCAGTACTTC	CASSARTGDGRETQYF
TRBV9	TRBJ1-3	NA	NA	TGTGCCAGCAGCGTAGGGGAGGGAAACACCATATATTTT	CASSVGEGNTIYF
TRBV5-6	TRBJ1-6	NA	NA	TGTGCCAGCAGCTCGGGGGTCGGCTCACCCCTCCACTTT	CASSSGVGSPLHF
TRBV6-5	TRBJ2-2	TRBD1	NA	TGTGCCAGCAGCGGACAGGGCTACACCACCGGGGAGCTGTTTTTT	CASSGQGYTTGELFF
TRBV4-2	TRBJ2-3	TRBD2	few	TGTGCCAGCAGCCAAGAGCGGGGGGGCCCAGATACGCAGTATTTT	CASSQERGGPDTQYF
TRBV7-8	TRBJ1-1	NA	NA	TGTGCCAGCACCTCCAGGCGTGGGGCTGACACTGAAGCTTTCTTT	CASTSRRGADTEAFF
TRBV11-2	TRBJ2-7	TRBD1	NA	TGTGCCAGCAGCCAGCACCGGGACAGGGCTGCCTGGTCCTACGAGCAGTACTTC	CASSQHRDRAAWSYEQYF